This T cell receptor beta chain comes out of a study of regulatory T cells in long-lasting Graves disease. Time point given: newly diagnosed GD, antithyroid drugs for less than 3 months. Scientists built the TCR library using RNA that was extracted from PBMCs. Graves' disease diagnoses used American Thyroid Association guidelines. Germline V gene lookup returns CDR1 SNHLY and CDR2 FYNNEI. The V segment lost 4 bases and the J segment 3 bases; nucleotides outside the gene matches: 4. The CDR3 totals 16 residues. Construction of the TCR beta libraries employed iRepertoire HTBI primers in conjunction with Arm-PCR of CDR3 regions. TCRdb redid the calling of the multiplex PCR reads with MiXCR, one entry per CDR3 protein. The table lists about 500,000 distinct CDR3 sequences, more than 10% of them singletons, with 8.9% in the top ten. This clonotype showed up many times. The antigen is not known. Findings and limits, study-wide: There were preferences for TRBV28, TRBJ1-2 and TRBJ2-5 in persistent disease.

This sample also belongs to another study, concerning T cells in Graves' hyperthyroidism and ophthalmopathy. That publication notes: Expanded thyroid clonotypes (above 0.001) were mostly also found in blood.

This chain connects TRBV2 to TRBJ2-7, with 15 positions matching TRBD2. The specimen comprised peripheral blood mononuclear cells (PBMCs), sampled at new diagnosis, from a patient treated with antithyroid drugs. The source is a woman in her twenties or thirties with Graves disease. CDR3 sequence: CASSGTSGRVYYEQYF. The CDR3 DNA sequence: TGTGCCAGCAGTGGGACTAGCGGGAGGGTGTACTACGAGCAGTACTTC.